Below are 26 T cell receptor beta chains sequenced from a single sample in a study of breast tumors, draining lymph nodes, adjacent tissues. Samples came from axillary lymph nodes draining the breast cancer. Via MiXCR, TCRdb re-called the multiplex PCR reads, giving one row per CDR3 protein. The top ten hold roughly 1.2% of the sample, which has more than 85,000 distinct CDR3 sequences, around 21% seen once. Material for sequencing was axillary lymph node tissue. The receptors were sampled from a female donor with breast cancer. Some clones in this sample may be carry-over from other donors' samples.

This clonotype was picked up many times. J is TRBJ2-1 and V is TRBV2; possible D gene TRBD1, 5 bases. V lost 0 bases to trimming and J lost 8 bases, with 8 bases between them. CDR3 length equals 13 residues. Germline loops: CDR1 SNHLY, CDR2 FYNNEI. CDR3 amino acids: CASSEAWGDEQFF. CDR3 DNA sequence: TGTGCCAGCAGTGAAGCATGGGGCGATGAGCAGTTCTTC.

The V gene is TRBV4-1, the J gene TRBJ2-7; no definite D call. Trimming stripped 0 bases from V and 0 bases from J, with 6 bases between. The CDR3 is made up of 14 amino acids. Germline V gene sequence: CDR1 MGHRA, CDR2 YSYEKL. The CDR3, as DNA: TGCGCCAGCAGCCAAGAACGGAGCTCCTACGAGCAGTACTTC. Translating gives CASSQERSSYEQYF.

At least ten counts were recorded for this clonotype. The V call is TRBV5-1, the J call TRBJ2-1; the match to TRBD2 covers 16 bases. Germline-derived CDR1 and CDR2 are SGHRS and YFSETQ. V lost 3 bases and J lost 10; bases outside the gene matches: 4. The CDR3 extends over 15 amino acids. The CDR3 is CASSSGTSGGEEQFF. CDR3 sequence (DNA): TGCGCCAGCAGCTCCGGGACTAGCGGGGGGGAGGAGCAGTTCTTC.

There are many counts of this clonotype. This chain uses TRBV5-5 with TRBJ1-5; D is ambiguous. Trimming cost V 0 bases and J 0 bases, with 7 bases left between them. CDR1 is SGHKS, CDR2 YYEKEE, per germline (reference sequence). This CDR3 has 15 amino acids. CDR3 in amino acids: CASSLADNSNQPQHF. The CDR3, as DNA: TGTGCCAGCAGCTTGGCTGACAATAGCAATCAGCCCCAGCATTTT.

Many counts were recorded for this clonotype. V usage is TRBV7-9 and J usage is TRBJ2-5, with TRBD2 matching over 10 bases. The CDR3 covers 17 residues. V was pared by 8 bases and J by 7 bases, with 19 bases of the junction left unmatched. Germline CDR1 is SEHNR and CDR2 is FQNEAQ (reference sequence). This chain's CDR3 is CASARVWASGGRGTQYF. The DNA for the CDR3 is TGTGCCAGCGCCCGGGTTTGGGCTAGCGGGGGACGGGGGACCCAGTACTTC.

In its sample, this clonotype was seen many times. The CDR3 nucleotides read TGCGCCAGCAGGAGTTCTGGATATAGCAATCAGCCCCAGCATTTT. It yields the protein CASRSSGYSNQPQHF. The chain is built from TRBV10-2 and TRBJ1-5; no definite D call. V lost 6 bases and J lost 0, with 12 bases in between. Germline V gene sequence: CDR1 WSHSY, CDR2 SAAADI. The CDR3 runs 15 residues.

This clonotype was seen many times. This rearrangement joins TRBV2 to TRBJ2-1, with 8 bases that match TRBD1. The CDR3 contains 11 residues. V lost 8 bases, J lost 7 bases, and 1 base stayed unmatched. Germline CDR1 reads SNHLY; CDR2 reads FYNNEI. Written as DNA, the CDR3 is TGTGCCAGCGACAGGGGAAATGAGCAGTTCTTC. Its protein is CASDRGNEQFF. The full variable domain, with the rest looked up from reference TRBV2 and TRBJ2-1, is EPEVTQTPSHQVTQMGQEVILRCVPISNHLYFYWYRQILGQKVEFLVSFYNNEISEKSEIFDDQFSVERPDGSNFTLKIRSTKLEDSAMYFCASDRGNEQFFGPGTRLTVL.

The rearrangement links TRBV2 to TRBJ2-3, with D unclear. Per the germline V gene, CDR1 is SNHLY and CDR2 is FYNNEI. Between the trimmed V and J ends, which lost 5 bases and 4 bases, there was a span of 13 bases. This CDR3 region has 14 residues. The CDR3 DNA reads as TGTGCCAGCAGTCCGCGTCGGGTATCAGATACGCAGTATTTT. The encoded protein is CASSPRRVSDTQYF.

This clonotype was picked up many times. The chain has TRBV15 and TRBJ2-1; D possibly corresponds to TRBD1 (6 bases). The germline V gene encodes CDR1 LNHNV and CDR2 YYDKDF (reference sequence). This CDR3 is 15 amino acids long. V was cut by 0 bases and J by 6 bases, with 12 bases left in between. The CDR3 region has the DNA TGTGCCACCAGCAGAGAAGGGGGAGTCGTCAATGAGCAGTTCTTC. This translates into CATSREGGVVNEQFF.

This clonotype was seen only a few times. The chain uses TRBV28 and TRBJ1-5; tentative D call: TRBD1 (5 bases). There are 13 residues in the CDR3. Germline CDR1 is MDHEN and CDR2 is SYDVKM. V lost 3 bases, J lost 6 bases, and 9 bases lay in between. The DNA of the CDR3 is TGTGCCAGCAGTTTGGGGGGTCTTCAGCCCCAGCATTTT. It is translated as CASSLGGLQPQHF.

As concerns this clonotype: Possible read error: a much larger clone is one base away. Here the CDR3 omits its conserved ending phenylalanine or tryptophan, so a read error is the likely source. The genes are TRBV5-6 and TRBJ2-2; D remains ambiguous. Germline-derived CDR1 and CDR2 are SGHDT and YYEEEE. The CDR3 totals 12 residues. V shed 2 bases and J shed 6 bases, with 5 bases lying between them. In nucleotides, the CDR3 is TGTGCCAGCAGCTTTATCTCCGGGGAGCTGTTTTCT. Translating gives CASSFISGELFS.

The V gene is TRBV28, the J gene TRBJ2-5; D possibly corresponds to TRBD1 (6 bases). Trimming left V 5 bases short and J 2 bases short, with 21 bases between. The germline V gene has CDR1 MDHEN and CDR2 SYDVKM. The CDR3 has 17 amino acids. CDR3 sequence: CASSPLTYRDTQETQYF. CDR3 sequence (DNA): TGTGCCAGCAGTCCACTAACATACCGGGACACTCAAGAGACCCAGTACTTC.

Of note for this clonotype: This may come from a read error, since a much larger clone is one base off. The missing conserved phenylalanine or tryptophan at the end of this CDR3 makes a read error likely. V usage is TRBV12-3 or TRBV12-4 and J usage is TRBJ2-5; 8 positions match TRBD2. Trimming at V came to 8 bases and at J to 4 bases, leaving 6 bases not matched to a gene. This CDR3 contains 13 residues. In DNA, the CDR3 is TGTGCCAGCGCATGGGGGACTAGAGAGACCCAGTACCTC. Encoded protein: CASAWGTRETQYL.

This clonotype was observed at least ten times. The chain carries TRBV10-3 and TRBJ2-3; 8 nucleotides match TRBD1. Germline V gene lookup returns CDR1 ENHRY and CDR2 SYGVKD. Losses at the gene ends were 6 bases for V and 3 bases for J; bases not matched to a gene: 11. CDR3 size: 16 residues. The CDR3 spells CAIRGASRGPTDTQYF. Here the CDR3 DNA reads TGTGCCATCAGGGGGGCAAGCAGGGGGCCTACAGATACGCAGTATTTT.

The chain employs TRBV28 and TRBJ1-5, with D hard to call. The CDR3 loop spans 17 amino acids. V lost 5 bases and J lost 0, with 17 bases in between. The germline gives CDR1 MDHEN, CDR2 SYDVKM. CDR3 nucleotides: TGTGCCAGCAGTCCGAGAGGGTTTCGACGTAGCAATCAGCCCCAGCATTTT. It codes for CASSPRGFRRSNQPQHF.

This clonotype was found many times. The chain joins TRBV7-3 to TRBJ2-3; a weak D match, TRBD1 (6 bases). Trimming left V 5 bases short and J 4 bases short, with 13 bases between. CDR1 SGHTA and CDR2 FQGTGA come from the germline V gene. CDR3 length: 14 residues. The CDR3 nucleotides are TGTGCCAGCAGCGTACAGGGCCTGGCAGATACGCAGTATTTT. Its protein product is CASSVQGLADTQYF. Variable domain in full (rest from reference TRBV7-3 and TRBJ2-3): GAGVSQTPSNKVTEKGKYVELRCDPISGHTALYWYRQSLGQGPEFLIYFQGTGAADDSGLPNDRFFAVRPEGSVSTLKIQRTERGDSAVYLCASSVQGLADTQYFGPGTRLTVL.

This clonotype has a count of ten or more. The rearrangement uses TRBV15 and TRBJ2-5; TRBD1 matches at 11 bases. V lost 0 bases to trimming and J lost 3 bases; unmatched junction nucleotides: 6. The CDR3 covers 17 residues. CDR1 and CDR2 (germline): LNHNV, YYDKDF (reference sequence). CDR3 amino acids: CATSRETGQGGEETQYF. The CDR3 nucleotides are TGTGCCACCAGCAGAGAAACGGGACAGGGGGGGGAAGAGACCCAGTACTTC.

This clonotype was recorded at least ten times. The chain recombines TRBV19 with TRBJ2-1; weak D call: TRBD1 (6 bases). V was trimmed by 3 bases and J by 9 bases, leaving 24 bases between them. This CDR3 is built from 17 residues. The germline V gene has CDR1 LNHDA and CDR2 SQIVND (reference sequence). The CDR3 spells CASSIALRGTRHSEQFF. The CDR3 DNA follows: TGTGCCAGTAGTATTGCCCTCAGGGGAACACGGCACAGTGAGCAGTTCTTC.

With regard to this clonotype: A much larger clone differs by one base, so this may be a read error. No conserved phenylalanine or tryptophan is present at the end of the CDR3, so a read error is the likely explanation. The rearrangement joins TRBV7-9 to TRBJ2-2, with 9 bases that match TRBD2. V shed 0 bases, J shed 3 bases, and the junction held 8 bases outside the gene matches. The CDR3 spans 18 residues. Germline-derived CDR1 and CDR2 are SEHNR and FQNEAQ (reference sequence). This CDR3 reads CASSLARRLAGYTGELFS. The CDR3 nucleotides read TGTGCCAGCAGCTTAGCGCGCAGGCTAGCGGGATACACCGGGGAGCTGTTTTCT.

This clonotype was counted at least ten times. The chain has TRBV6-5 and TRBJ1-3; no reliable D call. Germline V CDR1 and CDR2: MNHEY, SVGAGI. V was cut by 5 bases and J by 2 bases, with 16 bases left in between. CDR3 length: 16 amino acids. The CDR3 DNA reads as TGTGCCAGCAGTCACGGCGTAGAAAAGGCTGGAAACACCATATATTTT. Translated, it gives CASSHGVEKAGNTIYF.

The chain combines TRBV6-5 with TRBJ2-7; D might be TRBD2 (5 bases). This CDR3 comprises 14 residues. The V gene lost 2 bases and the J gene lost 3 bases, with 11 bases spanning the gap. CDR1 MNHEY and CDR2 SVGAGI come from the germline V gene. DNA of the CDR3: TGTGCCAGCAGTTACGGACTTTCCCACTACGAGCAGTACTTC. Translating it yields CASSYGLSHYEQYF.

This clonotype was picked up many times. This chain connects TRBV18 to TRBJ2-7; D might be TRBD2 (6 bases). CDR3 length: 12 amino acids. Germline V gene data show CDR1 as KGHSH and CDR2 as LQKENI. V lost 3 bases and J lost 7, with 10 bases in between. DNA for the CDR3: TGTGCCAGCTCACCCACAGGAGGGGAGCAGTACTTC. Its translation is CASSPTGGEQYF.

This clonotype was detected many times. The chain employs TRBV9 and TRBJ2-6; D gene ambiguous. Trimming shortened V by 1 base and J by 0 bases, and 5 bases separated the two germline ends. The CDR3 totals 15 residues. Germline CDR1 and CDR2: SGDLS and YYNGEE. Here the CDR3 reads CASSVQLSGANVLTF. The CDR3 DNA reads TGTGCCAGCAGCGTACAGCTCTCTGGGGCCAACGTCCTGACTTTC.

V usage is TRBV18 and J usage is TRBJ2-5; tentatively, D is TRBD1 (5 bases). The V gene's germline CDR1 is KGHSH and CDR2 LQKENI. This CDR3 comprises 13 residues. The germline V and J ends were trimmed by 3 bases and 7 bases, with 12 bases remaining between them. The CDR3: CASSPGSQGTQYF. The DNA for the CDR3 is TGTGCCAGCTCACCGGGGTCCCAGGGGACCCAGTACTTC.

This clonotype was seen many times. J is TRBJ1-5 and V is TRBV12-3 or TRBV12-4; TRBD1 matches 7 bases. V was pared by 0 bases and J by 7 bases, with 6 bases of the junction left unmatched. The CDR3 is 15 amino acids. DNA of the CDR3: TGTGCCAGCAGTTTAGCCCAGGGGGTAGGGCAGCCCCAGCATTTT. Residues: CASSLAQGVGQPQHF.

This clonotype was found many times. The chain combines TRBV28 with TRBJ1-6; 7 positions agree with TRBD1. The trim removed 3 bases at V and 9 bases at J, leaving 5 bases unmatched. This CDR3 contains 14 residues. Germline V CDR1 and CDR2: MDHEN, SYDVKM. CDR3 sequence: CASSFWDSPSPLHF. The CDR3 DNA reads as TGTGCCAGCAGTTTTTGGGACAGTCCTTCACCCCTCCACTTT.